This entry lists 25 T cell receptor beta chains sequenced from one sample in a study of shared clonotypes between healthy human individuals. Generated by immunoSEQ multiplex PCR, the TCRdb table keeps only in-frame clones and is missing some. The table has millions of clones, around 90% seen once. Specimen: naive CD4+ T cells sorted from blood. Subset reported: CD45RA+ positively selected. All receptors derive from a man younger than 35 in good health.

This chain's CDR3 is CASQGTTGELFF. DNA for the CDR3: TGCGCCAGCCAGGGTACCACCGGGGAGCTGTTTTTT. This sequence joins TRBV10-1 and TRBJ2-2; D is perhaps TRBD1 (5 bases). This CDR3 region has 12 residues. Looked up from germline, CDR1 is WNHNN and CDR2 is SYGVQD (reference sequence). V lost 8 bases and J 4 bases, leaving 8 bases between the germline ends.

The CDR3 reads CASSMASTSNQPQHF. In nucleotides, the CDR3 is TGTGCCAGTAGTATGGCATCCACTAGCAATCAGCCCCAGCATTTT. The genes are TRBV19 and TRBJ1-5, with D uncertain. V gave up 3 bases and J gave up 0 bases, with 9 bases separating them. This CDR3 contains 15 residues. Germline V gene data show CDR1 as LNHDA and CDR2 as SQIVND (reference sequence).

This chain uses TRBV28 with TRBJ1-5; no firm D call. V lost 2 bases and J lost 5, with 7 bases in between. Germline CDR1 MDHEN, CDR2 SYDVKM. The CDR3 runs 13 residues. The CDR3 loop is CASSLRGYQPQHF. CDR3 in DNA: TGTGCCAGCAGTTTACGGGGTTATCAGCCCCAGCATTTT.

V is TRBV23-1 and J is TRBJ2-7; D may be TRBD2 (6 bases). TRBV23-1 counts as an open reading frame of uncertain function. The CDR3 is 19 amino acids. The V end lost 2 bases, the J end lost 5 bases, and 28 bases lay between the germline ends. The DNA of the CDR3 is TGCGCCAGCAGTCAACAGGACTACACCGCCTGCCCCACGATTCACGAGCAGTACTTC. Translating it yields CASSQQDYTACPTIHEQYF.

This clone appeared once. CDR3 sequence: CASLRGPEVNEQFF. CDR3 coding DNA: TGTGCCAGCTTAAGGGGACCGGAGGTCAATGAGCAGTTCTTC. The chain joins TRBV5-4 to TRBJ2-1; D is tentatively TRBD1 or TRBD2 (5 bases each). Trimming stripped 7 bases from V and 6 bases from J, with 17 bases between. The CDR3 runs 14 residues. In germline, CDR1 is SGHNT, CDR2 YYREEE (reference sequence).

The J gene is TRBJ2-7, the V gene TRBV19; D perhaps matches TRBD2 (6 bases). Germline V gives CDR1 LNHDA, CDR2 SQIVND (reference sequence). This CDR3 comprises 16 residues. The V gene lost 4 bases and the J gene lost 9 bases, with 25 bases spanning the gap. As DNA, the CDR3 is TGTGCCAGTAGTACCGTGGCGGGGACGGAGTTTATACGGCAGTACTTC. Protein: CASSTVAGTEFIRQYF.

As for this clone: Different DNA sequences within this sample yield the same CDR3. The chain uses TRBV7-9 and TRBJ2-5; maybe TRBD1 (6 bases). This CDR3 has 13 amino acids. Germline V gene sequence: CDR1 SEHNR, CDR2 FQNEAQ (reference sequence). Deletions cut 5 bases from V and 5 bases from J, with 12 bases between. The CDR3 DNA follows: TGTGCCAGCAGCCAGACAGGCAGGGAGACCCAGTACTTC. Protein: CASSQTGRETQYF.

J is TRBJ1-1 and V is TRBV7-9, with D possibly matching TRBD1 (5 bases). V dropped 2 bases and J dropped 3 bases, with 19 bases sitting between them. Per germline, CDR1 SEHNR and CDR2 FQNEAQ (reference sequence). This CDR3 is 17 amino acids long. Here the CDR3 reads CASSLLKPTGGDTEAFF. The CDR3 region has the DNA TGTGCCAGCAGCTTACTGAAGCCGACGGGGGGTGACACTGAAGCTTTCTTT. The full variable domain, completed using reference TRBV7-9 and TRBJ1-1, is DTGVSQNPRHKITKRGQNVTFRCDPISEHNRLYWYRQTLGQGPEFLTYFQNEAQLEKSRLLSDRFSAERPKGSFSTLEIQRTEQGDSAMYLCASSLLKPTGGDTEAFFGQGTRLTVV.

The gene calls are TRBV9 and TRBJ2-1; 10 bases match TRBD2. This CDR3 has 15 residues. The germline V gene has CDR1 SGDLS and CDR2 YYNGEE. Trimming took 0 bases from V and 7 from J; bases not matched to a gene: 4. The CDR3 coding sequence is TGTGCCAGCAGCGTAGGCCTAGCGGGGGTTAATGAGCAGTTCTTC. As protein: CASSVGLAGVNEQFF.

This clone is a singleton in its sample. The J gene is TRBJ1-1, the V gene TRBV5-1; weak D call: TRBD1 (6 bases). CDR1 is SGHRS and CDR2 is YFSETQ in the germline V gene. CDR3 length equals 16 residues. The germline V and J ends were trimmed by 2 bases and 1 base, with 15 bases remaining between them. The CDR3 bases are TGCGCCAGCAGCTTAACGGGGGCGTTTGAGAACACTGAAGCTTTCTTT. Translating it yields CASSLTGAFENTEAFF.

The CDR3 bases are TGTGCCAGTAGTGACCCCGGGACAGGGCTATCTAATGAAAAACTGTTTTTT. Translating gives CASSDPGTGLSNEKLFF. This rearrangement joins TRBV19 to TRBJ1-4; 9 nucleotides agree with TRBD1. Germline CDR1 LNHDA, CDR2 SQIVND (reference sequence). The CDR3 contains 17 residues. The V segment lost 5 bases and the J segment 3 bases; nucleotides outside the gene matches: 10.

The rearrangement joins TRBV6-4 to TRBJ1-6; 9 nucleotides align to TRBD1. CDR1 is MRHNA and CDR2 is SNTAGT in the germline V gene. The CDR3 is made up of 15 amino acids. V lost 2 bases and J lost 10; bases outside the gene matches: 6. The CDR3 here is CASSDGLDRGSPLHF. The CDR3 nucleotides read TGTGCCAGCAGTGACGGCTTGGACAGGGGATCACCCCTCCACTTT.

This clone was picked up one time. The chain combines TRBV4-1 with TRBJ2-1; 11 bases align to TRBD1. Losses at the gene ends were 4 bases for V and 4 bases for J; bases not matched to a gene: 6. This CDR3 region has 16 residues. The germline V gene has CDR1 MGHRA and CDR2 YSYEKL. Here the CDR3 DNA reads TGCGCCAGCAGCCGAATAGGACAGGGGGCGTACAATGAGCAGTTCTTC. Protein: CASSRIGQGAYNEQFF.

The genes are TRBV4-2 and TRBJ2-7; TRBD1 matches 8 bases. CDR1 is LGHNA and CDR2 is YNFKEQ in the germline V gene. The ends lost 5 bases at V and 0 bases at J; junction bases unmatched: 9. The CDR3 sequence is 16 residues long. The CDR3 protein is CASSVRSGQGSYEQYF. The CDR3 DNA is TGTGCCAGCAGCGTGCGAAGCGGACAGGGCTCCTACGAGCAGTACTTC.

V and J are TRBV6-5 and TRBJ2-5, with 9 bases lining up with TRBD2. TRBJ2-7 matches the DNA end more closely, so the J call is doubtful. In germline, CDR1 is MNHEY, CDR2 SVGAGI. The CDR3 has 14 amino acids. The CDR3 reads CAQMRLAEIYEQYF. In DNA form, the CDR3 reads TGTGCCCAGATGCGACTAGCGGAGATTTACGAGCAGTACTTC.

This clone was seen a handful of times. V usage is TRBV7-9 and J usage is TRBJ1-5; tentative D call: TRBD1 (5 bases). The germline CDR1 and CDR2 sequences are SEHNR and FQNEAQ (reference sequence). The CDR3 spans 16 residues. V gave up 5 bases and J gave up 6 bases, with 20 bases separating them. CDR3 sequence (DNA): TGTGCCAGCAGCCCCCAGGGCCAAGGGCAGGGTCAGCCCCAGCATTTT. Amino acid sequence: CASSPQGQGQGQPQHF.

The sample holds one count of this clone. The rearrangement uses TRBV27 and TRBJ2-7; 7 positions match TRBD1. The CDR3 length is 16 residues. Looked up from germline, CDR1 is MNHEY and CDR2 is SMNVEV (reference sequence). V gave up 6 bases and J gave up 0 bases; unmatched junction bases: 11. The CDR3 spells CASRPRDSSSSYEQYF. The CDR3 region has the DNA TGTGCCAGCAGACCTCGGGACAGCTCGAGCTCCTACGAGCAGTACTTC.

This clone has just a few counts. The gene calls are TRBV10-3 and TRBJ1-4; D is uncertain. The CDR3 runs to 13 residues. CDR1 is ENHRY and CDR2 is SYGVKD in the germline V gene. The V gene lost 7 bases and the J gene lost 6 bases, with 12 bases spanning the gap. CDR3: CAIKGLADEKLFF. The CDR3 bases are TGTGCCATCAAGGGCCTCGCGGATGAAAAACTGTTTTTT.

The count of this clone is one. This rearrangement joins TRBV11-2 to TRBJ1-4; TRBD1 matches at 8 bases. Germline CDR1 is SGHAT and CDR2 is FQNNGV. This CDR3 comprises 16 residues. The V and J ends lost 1 base and 4 bases, in that order; junction bases with no gene match: 5. The CDR3 region is CASSLGQGAINEKLFF. The CDR3 DNA reads TGTGCCAGCAGCTTAGGGCAGGGGGCAATTAATGAAAAACTGTTTTTT.

This clone was observed a single time. This chain links TRBV19 with TRBJ2-1, with 8 positions matching TRBD2. Trimming took 1 base from V and 8 from J; bases not matched to a gene: 4. The CDR3 is 14 amino acids. In germline, CDR1 is LNHDA, CDR2 SQIVND (reference sequence). CDR3 nucleotide sequence: TGTGCCAGTAGTATAGCCCGGGAGGGCTATGAGCAGTTCTTC. Its protein is CASSIAREGYEQFF.

The V gene is TRBV4-2, the J gene TRBJ2-1; 9 bases are a match to TRBD2. Germline V gives CDR1 LGHNA, CDR2 YNFKEQ. The CDR3 consists of 15 residues. The V and J ends lost 1 base and 8 bases, in that order; junction bases with no gene match: 6. The CDR3 reads CASSQGRGGQDEQFF. The CDR3 region has the DNA TGTGCCAGCAGCCAAGGGCGGGGGGGCCAAGATGAGCAGTTCTTC.

CDR3 residues: CASSQGGRTDNSPLHF. CDR3 sequence (DNA): TGCGCCAGCAGCCAAGGCGGTAGGACAGATAATTCACCCCTCCACTTT. J is TRBJ1-6 and V is TRBV4-1; D perhaps matches TRBD1 (6 bases). Looked up from germline, CDR1 is MGHRA and CDR2 is YSYEKL. This CDR3 has 16 amino acids. V was shortened by 1 base and J by 5 bases, with 12 bases between the two germline ends.

The CDR3 region has the DNA TGTGCCAGCAGTCCCCGAAGGGGGCGTCTCCACGAGCAGTACTTC. Translating gives CASSPRRGRLHEQYF. J is TRBJ2-7 and V is TRBV6-1; 7 bases fit TRBD1. CDR1 and CDR2 (germline): MNHNS, SASEGT. The CDR3 totals 15 residues. J lost 5 bases, V lost 5 bases, and 12 bases had no gene match.

The chain combines TRBV7-2 with TRBJ2-7, with D tentatively TRBD1 (6 bases). CDR3 length equals 14 residues. CDR1 is SGHTA, CDR2 FQGNSA, per germline. Trimming took 3 bases from V and 1 from J, leaving 10 bases between them. The CDR3 is CASSFVRGSYEQYF. The CDR3 DNA sequence: TGTGCCAGCAGCTTCGTCAGGGGTTCCTACGAGCAGTACTTC.

CDR3 residues: CASSFQGQSSSGANVLTF. In nucleotides, the CDR3 is TGTGCCAGCAGTTTTCAGGGGCAATCCAGCTCTGGGGCCAACGTCCTGACTTTC. The rearrangement joins TRBV28 to TRBJ2-6; tentative D call: TRBD1 (6 bases). Germline V lookup: CDR1 MDHEN, CDR2 SYDVKM. Deletions cut 3 bases from V and 0 bases from J, with 15 bases between. The CDR3 loop spans 18 amino acids.